This T cell receptor (beta chain) was profiled in a study of blood T cell repertoires in COVID-19. Turning to the study itself: From T cells, B-cell-depleted T cells, or PBMCs came the material, which was cDNA or gDNA.

The CDR3 extends over 16 amino acids. Trimming took 3 bases from V and 0 from J, leaving 15 bases between them. Germline values: CDR1 DFQATT, CDR2 SNEGSKA (reference sequence). The count of this clone is one. Authors' methods: Amplifying reference gene primers gave estimates of nucleated cell counts. TCRdb's copy holds only in-frame clones and misses some; the assay was immunoSEQ multiplex PCR. V and J calls and clone size are copied from that table; D and trimming were computed from the DNA. The sample carries around 280,000 clones, 70% to 90% recorded once. The specimen sequenced was peripheral blood. The sequence came from a woman in her fifties or sixties with active or convalescent COVID-19. The genes are TRBV20-1 and TRBJ1-5; the D gene is possibly TRBD1 (6 bases). The CDR3 DNA reads TGCAGTGCTAGTATGGGGACACTTTATAGCAATCAGCCCCAGCATTTT. It yields the protein CSASMGTLYSNQPQHF.